This T cell receptor beta chain was obtained from a study of CD8 T cells in ankylosing spondylitis. Broader study findings: Reported data indicate significant enrichment of disease-linked clones within matched ankylosing spondylitis synovial fluid. A TCR beta motif of about eight highly homologous variants seemed to mark ankylosing spondylitis blood.

This clonotype was seen more than once but under ten times. Its specificity is unknown. By quantitative 5'-RACE with molecular barcodes, the TCR beta libraries were made. Using its own MiXCR run on the 5' RACE reads, TCRdb lists one record per CDR3 protein. This table holds 750,000 to 850,000 distinct CDR3 sequences, about 11% found once. The receptor comes from a male donor with ankylosing spondylitis. Material: blood, either unsorted or a sorted T cell fraction (not recorded which).

CDR3 in amino acids: CASSLAQGNSNQPQHF. CDR3 bases: TGTGCCAGCAGCTTAGCACAGGGTAATAGCAATCAGCCCCAGCATTTT. The rearrangement links TRBV5-5 to TRBJ1-5; a weak D match, TRBD1 (6 bases). There are 16 residues in the CDR3. CDR1 and CDR2 from the germline V gene are SGHKS and YYEKEE (reference sequence). V lost 2 bases to trimming and J lost 0 bases, with 12 bases between them.